This T cell receptor (beta chain) was profiled in a study of blood T cell repertoires in COVID-19 (dated by TCRdb to the early 2020s). In the study overall: Samples covering the acute and convalescent phases of COVID-19 were provided by collaborators in the United States, Italy and Spain. The material from the prospective study consisted of cDNA or gDNA derived from T cells, B-cell-depleted T cells, or PBMCs. Subjects who had been exposed to COVID-19, were actively infected with it, or had recovered from it provided the deeply sampled blood TCRbeta repertoires that made up the dataset. The repertoires were made available in a free public database intended to serve as a resource for research on the immune response to SARS-CoV-2. Samples came from the ongoing ImmuneRACE study (first 160 participants) plus 1,254 subjects from 6 global collaborators. Nearly every sample came with metadata listing a de-identified subject ID, COVID-19 status, age in years and sex. Where HLA class I and class II types were available, the types were taken from metadata supplied by the sample provider, not from assay-based typing.

On this clone itself: Its cognate antigen has yet to be identified. One base away there is no much larger clone; base qualities are not given.

Each collaborating institution followed its own protocols to collect whole blood in K2EDTA tubes. Collaborator samples were shipped for TCRbeta analysis as frozen whole blood, isolated PBMCs, or DNA extracted from either sample type. The CDR3 has 13 amino acids, counting the end cysteine and phenylalanine. The sequence is cut down to CDR3 DNA, 39 bases in frame from base 1. The V and J ends are trimmed by 11 bases and 3 bases, leaving 16 bases between them. What the work shows at the level of the full study, not this receptor alone: How much clinical and demographic metadata was included differed by source and by participant, and the metadata was provided uncurated.

TCRbeta CDR3 regions were amplified from genomic DNA using the immunoSEQ Assay, a bias-controlled multiplex PCR. Per the source publication's procedure: The number of nucleated cells in each sample was estimated from the amplification of reference gene primers within the assay. To quantify the absolute abundance of each unique TCRbeta CDR3 rearrangement, sequence reads were collapsed and filtered. Productive Simpson clonality was computed per sample as the square root of Simpson's diversity index over productive rearrangements. The immuneACCESS repertoire file appears here via TCRdb, limited to in-frame rearrangements. These files lack a portion of the clones; in checked studies, under half of the deficit traces to unresolved V genes, and the cause of the others is not known. The V and J calls and clone size come from that table; D and trimming were worked out from the DNA. For this sample there are about 180,000 clones; roughly four fifths appear just once. The ten biggest clones cover over 1.5% of the sample.

This TCR was sampled from a human donor in a cohort sampled during active COVID-19. The chain couples TRBV12-3 or TRBV12-4 to TRBJ1-1, with an unclear D gene assignment. The sequenced material came from peripheral blood. Here is the DNA: TGTGCCTCGAGAAAGGCCGACTACACTGAAGCTTTCTTT. Its product reads: CASRKADYTEAFF.